These 5 T cell receptor beta chains were all obtained from the same sample, sequenced in a study of T-cell reconstitution after alpha-beta-depleted transplantation in children (dated by TCRdb to 2016 to 2017). Receptors were amplified or captured by PCR. Sequenced using an Illumina HiSeq 2500. Molecular barcoding was employed in the preparation of TCR libraries, with unique molecular identifiers being used to normalize TCRbeta repertoire quantification. TCRdb reran the public reads through fastp at Q25 and MiXCR, keeping productive beta chains. Rows with one shared CDR3 protein collapse into an entry with the most common genes and DNA. Present in this sample are about a million distinct CDR3 sequences, about 26% of which were seen just once. Of the sample, more than 25% falls within the top ten clones. The treatment or condition label, read with the paper, signifies: allogeneic hematopoietic cell transplantation with graft depleted of TCRalphabeta T cells and CD19 B cells.

The input for sequencing was PBMCs, mostly from graft donor cells, taken 360 days after TCRalphabeta/CD19-depleted stem cell transplant. The receptor source for this set is a boy under two years old who had a stem cell transplant for SCID, so the T cells may come from the graft donor.

This chain uses TRBV25-1 with TRBJ2-3; D not resolved. This CDR3 is 13 amino acids long. Germline CDR1 and CDR2: MGHDK and SYGVNS. Trimming cost V 10 bases and J 3 bases, with 14 bases left between them. The CDR3 sequence: CATRSGYTDTQYF. As DNA, the CDR3 is TGTGCCACCCGGTCGGGCTATACAGATACGCAGTATTTT.

The V call is TRBV7-2, the J call TRBJ1-3; D unresolved. This CDR3 has 11 amino acids. In germline, CDR1 is SGHTA, CDR2 FQGNSA. Trimming removed 8 bases from V and 8 bases from J, with 10 bases in between. CDR3 sequence: CASGSGHTIYF. The CDR3 nucleotides are TGTGCCAGCGGAAGTGGGCACACCATATATTTT.

This clonotype was counted between two and nine times. This chain links TRBV28 with TRBJ1-6; D gene uncertain. Germline CDR1 MDHEN, CDR2 SYDVKM. Trimming cost V 5 bases and J 2 bases, with 16 bases left between them. CDR3 length: 17 residues. CDR3 protein: CASSLQPQVTYNSPLHF. CDR3 nucleotides: TGTGCCAGCAGTCTCCAACCCCAGGTGACCTATAATTCACCCCTCCACTTT.

This clonotype turned up a few times. The chain has TRBV20-1 and TRBJ2-3; D is ambiguous. The germline V gene has CDR1 DFQATT and CDR2 SNEGSKA (reference sequence). Trimming took off 1 base at V and 0 bases at J, with 17 bases between the two ends. The CDR3 is made up of 17 amino acids. The CDR3 DNA sequence: TGCAGTGCTAGAGGTCAGATCCAGACATTTAGCACAGATACGCAGTATTTT. Translating it yields CSARGQIQTFSTDTQYF.

The chain combines TRBV20-1 with TRBJ2-7, with 9 bases lining up with TRBD1. CDR3 size: 13 residues. From germline, CDR1 is DFQATT and CDR2 SNEGSKA (reference sequence). The CDR3 sequence: CRADRGDSYEQYF. Here the CDR3 DNA reads TGCAGAGCGGACAGGGGAGACTCCTACGAGCAGTACTTC.